The clone carrying this TCR beta chain was found a few times. As yet, its antigen is unknown. Germline values: CDR1 MGHRA, CDR2 YSYEKL. The germline V and J ends were trimmed by 0 bases and 0 bases, with 15 bases remaining between them. The CDR3 extends over 17 amino acids. The record originates from a study of CD8 T cells in ankylosing spondylitis. In TCRdb, the 5' RACE reads were re-called with MiXCR into one record per CDR3 protein. The sample includes about 96,000 distinct CDR3 sequences, 8.8% of them seen just once. Whole-study results and caveats: In the blood and synovial fluid of reactive arthritis, some motif variants had been previously reported. A motif in TCR beta, a set of fewer than ten highly homologous variants, appeared characteristic of ankylosing spondylitis blood. Significant enrichment of disease-linked clones was reportedly seen in matched ankylosing spondylitis synovial fluid. Peripheral blood held disease-linked clones only at relatively low frequency, and these were CD8+.

The chain has TRBV4-1 and TRBJ2-7; no clear D. The TCR was taken from a male donor with ankylosing spondylitis or in good health (not recorded which). Sequenced material: blood, either unsorted or a sorted T cell fraction (not recorded which). DNA for the CDR3: TGCGCCAGCAGCCAAGATCCCAGGCAGGCTCACTCCTACGAGCAGTACTTC. Translating it yields CASSQDPRQAHSYEQYF.